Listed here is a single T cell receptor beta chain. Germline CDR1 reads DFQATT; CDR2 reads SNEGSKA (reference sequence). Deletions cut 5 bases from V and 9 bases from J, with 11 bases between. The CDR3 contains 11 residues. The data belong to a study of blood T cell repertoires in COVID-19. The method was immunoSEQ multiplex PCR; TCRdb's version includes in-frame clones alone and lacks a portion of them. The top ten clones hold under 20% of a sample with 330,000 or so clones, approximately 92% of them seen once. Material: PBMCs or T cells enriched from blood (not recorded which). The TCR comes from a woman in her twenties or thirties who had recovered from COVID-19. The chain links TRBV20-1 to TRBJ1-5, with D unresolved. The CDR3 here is CSALNSGPQHF. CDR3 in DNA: TGCAGTGCTCTGAACTCAGGGCCCCAGCATTTT.